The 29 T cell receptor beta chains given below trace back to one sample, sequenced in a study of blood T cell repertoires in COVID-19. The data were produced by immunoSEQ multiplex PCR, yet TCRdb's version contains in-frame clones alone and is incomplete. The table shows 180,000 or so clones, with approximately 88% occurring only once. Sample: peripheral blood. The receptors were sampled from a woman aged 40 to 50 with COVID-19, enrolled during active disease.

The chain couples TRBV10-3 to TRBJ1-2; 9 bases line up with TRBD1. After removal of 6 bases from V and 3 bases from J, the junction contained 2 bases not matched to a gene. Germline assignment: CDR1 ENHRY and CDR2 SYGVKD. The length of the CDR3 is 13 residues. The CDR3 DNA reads TGTGCCATCAGAGGGGACAGGGACTATGGCTACACCTTC. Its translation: CAIRGDRDYGYTF.

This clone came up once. The CDR3 region has the DNA TGTGCCAGCAGTGAGGTTTCAGGGGCCCTCCACTTT. It yields the protein CASSEVSGALHF. The rearrangement joins TRBV2 to TRBJ1-6; D perhaps matches TRBD1 (6 bases). CDR1 and CDR2 from the germline V gene are SNHLY and FYNNEI. This CDR3 comprises 12 residues. V was trimmed by 3 bases and J by 14 bases, leaving 11 bases between them.

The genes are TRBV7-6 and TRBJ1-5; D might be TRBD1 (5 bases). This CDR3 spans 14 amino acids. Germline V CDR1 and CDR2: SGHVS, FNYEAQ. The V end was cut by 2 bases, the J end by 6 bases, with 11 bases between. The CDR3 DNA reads TGTGCCAGCAGCTTAAGCGGGGGATTTCAGCCCCAGCATTTT. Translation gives CASSLSGGFQPQHF.

CDR3 coding DNA: TGCGCCAGCAGCCTAGACCCCACTAGCGCGATGGCCGGGGAGCTGTTTTTT. Amino acid sequence: CASSLDPTSAMAGELFF. The V gene is TRBV4-1, the J gene TRBJ2-2; 7 positions match TRBD2. With V trimmed by 4 bases and J by 6 bases, 14 bases remained unmatched. This CDR3 is built from 17 residues. The V gene's germline CDR1 is MGHRA and CDR2 YSYEKL.

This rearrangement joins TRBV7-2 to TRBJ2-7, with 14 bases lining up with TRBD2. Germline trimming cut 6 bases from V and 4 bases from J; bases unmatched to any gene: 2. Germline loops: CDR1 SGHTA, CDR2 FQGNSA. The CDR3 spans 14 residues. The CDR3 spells CASSRTSGRYEQYF. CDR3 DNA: TGTGCCAGCAGTCGGACTAGCGGGAGGTACGAGCAGTACTTC.

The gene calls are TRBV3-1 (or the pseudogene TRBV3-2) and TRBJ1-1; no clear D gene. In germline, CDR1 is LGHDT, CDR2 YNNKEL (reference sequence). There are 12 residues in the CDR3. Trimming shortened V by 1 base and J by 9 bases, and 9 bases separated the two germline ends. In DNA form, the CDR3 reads TGTGCCAGCAGCCAAGGTAGAGGCCAAGCTTTCTTT. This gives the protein CASSQGRGQAFF.

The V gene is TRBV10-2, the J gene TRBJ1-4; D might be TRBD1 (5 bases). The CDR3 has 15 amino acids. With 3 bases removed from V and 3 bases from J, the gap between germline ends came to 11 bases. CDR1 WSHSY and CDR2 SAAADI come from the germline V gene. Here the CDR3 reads CASSEAGMPNEKLFF. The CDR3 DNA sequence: TGCGCCAGCAGTGAAGCAGGGATGCCTAATGAAAAACTGTTTTTT.

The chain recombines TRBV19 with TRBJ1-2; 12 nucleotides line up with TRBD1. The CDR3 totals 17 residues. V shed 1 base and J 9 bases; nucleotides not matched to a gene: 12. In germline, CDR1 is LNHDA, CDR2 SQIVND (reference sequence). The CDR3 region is CASSIGFRGTGGESYTF. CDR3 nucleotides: TGTGCCAGTAGTATAGGGTTTCGCGGGACAGGGGGCGAGAGCTACACCTTC.

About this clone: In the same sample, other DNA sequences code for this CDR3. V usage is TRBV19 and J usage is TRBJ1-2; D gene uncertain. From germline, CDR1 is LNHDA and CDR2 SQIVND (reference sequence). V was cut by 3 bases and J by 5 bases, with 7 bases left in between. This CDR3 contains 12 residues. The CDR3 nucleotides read TGTGCCAGTAGTATTAGTGTGTATGGCTACACCTTC. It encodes CASSISVYGYTF.

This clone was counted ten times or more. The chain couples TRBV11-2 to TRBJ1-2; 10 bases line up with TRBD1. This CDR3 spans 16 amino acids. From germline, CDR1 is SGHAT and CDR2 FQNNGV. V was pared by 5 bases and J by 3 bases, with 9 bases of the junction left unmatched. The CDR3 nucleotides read TGTGCCAGCAGCCGAACGACAGGGGGCTTTGACTATGGCTACACCTTC. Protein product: CASSRTTGGFDYGYTF.

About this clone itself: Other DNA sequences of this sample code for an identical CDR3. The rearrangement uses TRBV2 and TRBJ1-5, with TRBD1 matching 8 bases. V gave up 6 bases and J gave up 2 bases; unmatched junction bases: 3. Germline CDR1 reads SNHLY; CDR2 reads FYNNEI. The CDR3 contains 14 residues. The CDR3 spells CASREDRGNQPQHF. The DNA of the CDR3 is TGTGCCAGCAGGGAGGACAGGGGCAATCAGCCCCAGCATTTT. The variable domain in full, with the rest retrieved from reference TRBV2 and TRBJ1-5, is EPEVTQTPSHQVTQMGQEVILRCVPISNHLYFYWYRQILGQKVEFLVSFYNNEISEKSEIFDDQFSVERPDGSNFTLKIRSTKLEDSAMYFCASREDRGNQPQHFGDGTRLSIL.

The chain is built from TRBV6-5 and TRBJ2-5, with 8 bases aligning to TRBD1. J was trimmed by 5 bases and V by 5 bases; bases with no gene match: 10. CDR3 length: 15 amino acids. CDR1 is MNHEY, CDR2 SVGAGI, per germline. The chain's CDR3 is CASSLDRGWSETQYF. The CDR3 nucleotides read TGTGCCAGCAGTCTCGACAGGGGATGGAGTGAGACCCAGTACTTC.

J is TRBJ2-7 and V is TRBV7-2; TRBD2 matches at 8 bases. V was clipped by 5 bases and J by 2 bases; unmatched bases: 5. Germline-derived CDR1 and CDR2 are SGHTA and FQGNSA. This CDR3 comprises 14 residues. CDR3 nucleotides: TGTGCCAGCAGCGCCGTAGCGGGGACCTACGAGCAGTACTTC. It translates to CASSAVAGTYEQYF. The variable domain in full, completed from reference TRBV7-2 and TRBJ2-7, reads GAGVSQSPSNKVTEKGKDVELRCDPISGHTALYWYRQSLGQGLEFLIYFQGNSAPDKSGLPSDRFSAERTGGSVSTLTIQRTQQEDSAVYLCASSAVAGTYEQYFGPGTRLTVT.

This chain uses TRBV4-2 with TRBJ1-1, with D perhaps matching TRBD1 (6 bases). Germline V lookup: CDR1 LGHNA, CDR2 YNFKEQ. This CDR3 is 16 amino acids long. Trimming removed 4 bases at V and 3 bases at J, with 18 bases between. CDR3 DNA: TGTGCCAGCAGCCCAGGACAGTGGGGGTCGGACACTGAAGCTTTCTTT. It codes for CASSPGQWGSDTEAFF.

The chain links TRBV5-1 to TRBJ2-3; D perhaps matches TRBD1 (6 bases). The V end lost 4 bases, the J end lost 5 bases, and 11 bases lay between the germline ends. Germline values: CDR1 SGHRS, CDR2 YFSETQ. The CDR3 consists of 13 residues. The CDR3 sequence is CASSTNREDTQYF. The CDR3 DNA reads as TGCGCCAGCAGCACCAACAGGGAAGATACGCAGTATTTT.

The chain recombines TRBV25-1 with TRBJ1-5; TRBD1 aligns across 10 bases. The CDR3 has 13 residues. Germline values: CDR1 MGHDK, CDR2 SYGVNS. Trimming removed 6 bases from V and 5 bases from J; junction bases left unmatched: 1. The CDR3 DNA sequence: TGTGCCAGCAGGGGGACAGGGGATCAGCCCCAGCATTTT. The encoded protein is CASRGTGDQPQHF.

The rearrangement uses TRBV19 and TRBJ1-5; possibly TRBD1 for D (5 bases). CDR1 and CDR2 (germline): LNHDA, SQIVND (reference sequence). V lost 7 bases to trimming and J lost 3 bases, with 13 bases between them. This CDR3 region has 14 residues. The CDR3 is CASTIGGVNQPQHF. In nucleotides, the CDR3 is TGTGCCAGTACCATAGGAGGGGTCAATCAGCCCCAGCATTTT.

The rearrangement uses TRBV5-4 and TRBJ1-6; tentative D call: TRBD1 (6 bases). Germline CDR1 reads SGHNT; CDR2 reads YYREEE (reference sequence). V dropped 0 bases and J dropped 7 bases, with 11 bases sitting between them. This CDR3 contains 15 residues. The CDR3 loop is CASSLEGDGNSPLHF. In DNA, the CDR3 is TGTGCCAGCAGCTTGGAGGGGGACGGAAATTCACCCCTCCACTTT.

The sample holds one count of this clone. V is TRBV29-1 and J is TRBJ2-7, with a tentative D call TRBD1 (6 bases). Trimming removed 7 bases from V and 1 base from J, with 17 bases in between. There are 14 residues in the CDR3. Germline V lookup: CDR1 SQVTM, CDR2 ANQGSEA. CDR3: CSAKTGRNSYEQYF. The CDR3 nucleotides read TGCAGCGCCAAGACAGGAAGAAATTCCTACGAGCAGTACTTC.

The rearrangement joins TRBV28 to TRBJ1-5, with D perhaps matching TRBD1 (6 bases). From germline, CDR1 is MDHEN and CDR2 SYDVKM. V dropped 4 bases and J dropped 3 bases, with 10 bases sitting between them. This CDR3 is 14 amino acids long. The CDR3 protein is CASSYAGDNQPQHF. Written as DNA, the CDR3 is TGTGCCAGCAGTTACGCAGGGGACAATCAGCCCCAGCATTTT. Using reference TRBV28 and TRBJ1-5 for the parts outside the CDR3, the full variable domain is DVKVTQSSRYLVKRTGEKVFLECVQDMDHENMFWYRQDPGLGLRLIYFSYDVKMKEKGDIPEGYSVSREKKERFSLILESASTNQTSMYLCASSYAGDNQPQHFGDGTRLSIL.

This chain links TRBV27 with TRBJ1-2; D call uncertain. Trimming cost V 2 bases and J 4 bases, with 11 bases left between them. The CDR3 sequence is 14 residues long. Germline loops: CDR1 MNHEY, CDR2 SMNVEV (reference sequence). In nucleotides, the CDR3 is TGTGCCAGCAGTTTAAAGCCTACCTTCTATGGCTACACCTTC. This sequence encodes CASSLKPTFYGYTF.

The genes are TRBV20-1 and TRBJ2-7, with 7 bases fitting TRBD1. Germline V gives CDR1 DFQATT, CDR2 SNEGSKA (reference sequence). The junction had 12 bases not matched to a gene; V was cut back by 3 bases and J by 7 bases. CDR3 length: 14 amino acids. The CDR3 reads CSASDPDRQREQYF. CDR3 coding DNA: TGCAGTGCTAGTGACCCGGACAGGCAGAGGGAGCAGTACTTC.

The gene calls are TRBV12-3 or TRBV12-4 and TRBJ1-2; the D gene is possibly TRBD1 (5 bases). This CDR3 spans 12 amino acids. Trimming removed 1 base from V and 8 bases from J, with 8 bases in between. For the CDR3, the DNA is TGTGCCAGCAGTTTAGAAGGGGCGGGCTACACCTTC. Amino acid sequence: CASSLEGAGYTF.

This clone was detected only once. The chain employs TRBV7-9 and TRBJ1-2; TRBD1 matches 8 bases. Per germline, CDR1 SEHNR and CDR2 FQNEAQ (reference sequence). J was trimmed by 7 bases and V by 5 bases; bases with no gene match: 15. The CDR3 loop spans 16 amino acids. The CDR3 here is CASSPAYDRGRGGYTF. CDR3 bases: TGTGCCAGCAGCCCTGCTTACGACAGGGGAAGGGGTGGCTACACCTTC.

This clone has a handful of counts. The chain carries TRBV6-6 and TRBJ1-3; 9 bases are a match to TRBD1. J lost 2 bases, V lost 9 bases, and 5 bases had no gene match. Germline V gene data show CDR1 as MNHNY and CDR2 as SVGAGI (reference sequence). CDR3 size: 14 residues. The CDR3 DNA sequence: TGTGCCAGTACGACAGGGGGACCTGGAAACACCATATATTTT. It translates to CASTTGGPGNTIYF.

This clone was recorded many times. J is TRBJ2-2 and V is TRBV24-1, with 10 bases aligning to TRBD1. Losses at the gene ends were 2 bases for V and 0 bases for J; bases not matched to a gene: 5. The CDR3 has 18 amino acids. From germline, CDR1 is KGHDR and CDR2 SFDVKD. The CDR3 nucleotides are TGTGCCACCAGTGATTGGGGACAGGGGATTTCGAACACCGGGGAGCTGTTTTTT. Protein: CATSDWGQGISNTGELFF.

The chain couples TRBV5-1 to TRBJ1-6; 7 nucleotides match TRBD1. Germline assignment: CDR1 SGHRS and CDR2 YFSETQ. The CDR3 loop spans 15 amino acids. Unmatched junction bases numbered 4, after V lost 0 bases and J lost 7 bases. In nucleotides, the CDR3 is TGCGCCAGCAGCTTGGGAGGGGGCCCCAATTCACCCCTCCACTTT. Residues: CASSLGGGPNSPLHF.

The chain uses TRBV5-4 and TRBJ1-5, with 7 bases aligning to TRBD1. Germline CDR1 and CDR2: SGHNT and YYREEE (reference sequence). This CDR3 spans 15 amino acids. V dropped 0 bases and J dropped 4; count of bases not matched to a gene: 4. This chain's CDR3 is CASSLGQGKNQPQHF. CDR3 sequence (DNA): TGTGCCAGCAGCTTGGGACAGGGAAAAAATCAGCCCCAGCATTTT.

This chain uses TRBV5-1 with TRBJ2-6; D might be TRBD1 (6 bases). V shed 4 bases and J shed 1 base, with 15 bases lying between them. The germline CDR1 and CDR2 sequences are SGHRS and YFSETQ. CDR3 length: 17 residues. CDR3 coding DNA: TGCGCCAGCAGCGAGTCAGGGGCATCATCTGGGGCCAACGTCCTGACTTTC. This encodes CASSESGASSGANVLTF.